This record looks at one T cell receptor (beta chain) sequence and its context. This sample was taken from a study of blood T cell repertoires in COVID-19. CDR1 is SQVTM, CDR2 ANQGSEA, per germline. The ends lost 5 bases at V and 6 bases at J; junction bases unmatched: 7. The CDR3 has 13 residues. Repertoires were generated with immunoSEQ multiplex PCR, while TCRdb's copy carries only in-frame clones and drops some. The table includes over 450,000 clones, around nine tenths detected once. The TCR comes from a woman between 50 and 59 years old with COVID-19, enrolled during active disease. The specimen was peripheral blood. This chain joins TRBV29-1 and TRBJ1-2, with 9 bases aligning to TRBD1. The DNA of the CDR3 is TGCAGCGTTCGGGACAGGGAAGAGGATGGCTACACCTTC. Its protein is CSVRDREEDGYTF.